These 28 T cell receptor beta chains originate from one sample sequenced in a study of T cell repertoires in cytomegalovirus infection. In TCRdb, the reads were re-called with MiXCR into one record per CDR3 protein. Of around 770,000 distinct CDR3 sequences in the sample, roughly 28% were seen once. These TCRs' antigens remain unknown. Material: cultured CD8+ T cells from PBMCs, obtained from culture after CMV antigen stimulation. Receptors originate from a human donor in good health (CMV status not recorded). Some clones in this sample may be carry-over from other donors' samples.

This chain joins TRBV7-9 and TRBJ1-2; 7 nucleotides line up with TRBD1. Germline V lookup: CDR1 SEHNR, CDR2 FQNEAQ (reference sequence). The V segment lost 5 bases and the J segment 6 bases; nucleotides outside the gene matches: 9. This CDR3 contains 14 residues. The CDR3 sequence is CASSNPGTVDGYTF. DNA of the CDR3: TGTGCCAGCAGCAACCCCGGGACAGTCGATGGCTACACCTTC.

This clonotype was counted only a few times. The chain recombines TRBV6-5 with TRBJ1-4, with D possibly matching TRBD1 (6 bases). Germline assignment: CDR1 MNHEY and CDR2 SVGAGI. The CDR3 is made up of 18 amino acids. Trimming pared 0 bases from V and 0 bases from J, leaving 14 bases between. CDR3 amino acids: CASSYSLGAHPTNEKLFF. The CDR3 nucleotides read TGTGCCAGCAGTTACTCTTTGGGGGCCCATCCAACTAATGAAAAACTGTTTTTT.

Here the CDR3 DNA reads TGCAGCGTTGGGCCAGCGGGGGAGCTCTACAATGAGCAGTTCTTC. This encodes CSVGPAGELYNEQFF. This rearrangement joins TRBV29-1 to TRBJ2-1; 8 nucleotides match TRBD2. The CDR3 covers 15 residues. Germline trimming cut 4 bases from V and 3 bases from J; bases unmatched to any gene: 8. CDR1 SQVTM and CDR2 ANQGSEA come from the germline V gene.

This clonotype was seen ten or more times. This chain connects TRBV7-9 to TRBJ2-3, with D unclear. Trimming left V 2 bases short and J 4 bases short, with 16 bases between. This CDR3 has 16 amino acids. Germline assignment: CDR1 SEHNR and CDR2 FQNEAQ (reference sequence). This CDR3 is CASSLSTAEVADTQYF. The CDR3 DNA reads TGTGCCAGCAGCTTATCGACTGCCGAGGTGGCAGATACGCAGTATTTT.

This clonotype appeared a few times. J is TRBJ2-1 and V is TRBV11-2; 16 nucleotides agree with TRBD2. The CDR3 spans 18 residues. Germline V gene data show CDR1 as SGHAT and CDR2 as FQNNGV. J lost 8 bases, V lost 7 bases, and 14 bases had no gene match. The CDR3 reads CASIHPLAGLAGGHEQFF. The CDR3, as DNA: TGTGCCAGCATCCACCCTCTCGCGGGACTAGCGGGGGGGCATGAGCAGTTCTTC.

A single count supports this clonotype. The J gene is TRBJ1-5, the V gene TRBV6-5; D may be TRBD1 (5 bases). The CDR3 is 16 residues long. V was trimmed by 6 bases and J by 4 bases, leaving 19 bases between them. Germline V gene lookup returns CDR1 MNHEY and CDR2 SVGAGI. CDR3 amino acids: CASSLRGAVGNQPQHF. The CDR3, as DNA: TGTGCCAGCAGCTTAAGAGGGGCTGTGGGTAATCAGCCCCAGCATTTT.

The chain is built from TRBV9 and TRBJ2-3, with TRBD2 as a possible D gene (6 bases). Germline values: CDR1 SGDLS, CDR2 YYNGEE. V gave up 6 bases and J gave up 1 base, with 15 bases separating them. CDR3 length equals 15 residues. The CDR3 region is CASTPGGHGTDTQYF. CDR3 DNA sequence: TGTGCCAGCACCCCCGGGGGTCACGGCACAGATACGCAGTATTTT.

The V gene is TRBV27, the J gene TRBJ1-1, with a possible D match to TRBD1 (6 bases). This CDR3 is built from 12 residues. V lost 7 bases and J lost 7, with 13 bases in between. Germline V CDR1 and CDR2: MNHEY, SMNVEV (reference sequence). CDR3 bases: TGTGCCAGCAACGGCAGGGGAGGTGAAGCTTTCTTT. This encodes CASNGRGGEAFF.

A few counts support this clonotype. CDR3 coding DNA: TGTGCCAGCAGCGTAGGGGGCCGTGGAAACACCATATATTTT. The encoded protein is CASSVGGRGNTIYF. This chain links TRBV9 with TRBJ1-3; TRBD1 is a possible D gene (5 bases). Between the trimmed V and J ends, which lost 0 bases and 3 bases, there was a span of 7 bases. The germline gives CDR1 SGDLS, CDR2 YYNGEE. The CDR3 is 14 amino acids.

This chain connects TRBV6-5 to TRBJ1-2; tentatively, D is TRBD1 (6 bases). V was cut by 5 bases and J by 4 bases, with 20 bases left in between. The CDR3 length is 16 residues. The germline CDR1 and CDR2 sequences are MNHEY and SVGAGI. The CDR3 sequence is CASSAPRGYRSYGYTF. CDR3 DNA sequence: TGTGCCAGCAGTGCCCCGAGGGGGTATCGGTCCTATGGCTACACCTTC.

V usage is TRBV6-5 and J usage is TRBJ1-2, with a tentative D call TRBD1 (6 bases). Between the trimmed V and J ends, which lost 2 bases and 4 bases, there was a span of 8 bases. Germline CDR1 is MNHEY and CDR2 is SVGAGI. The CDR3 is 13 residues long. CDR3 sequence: CASSYQGFYGYTF. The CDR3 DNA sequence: TGTGCCAGCAGTTACCAGGGGTTCTATGGCTACACCTTC.

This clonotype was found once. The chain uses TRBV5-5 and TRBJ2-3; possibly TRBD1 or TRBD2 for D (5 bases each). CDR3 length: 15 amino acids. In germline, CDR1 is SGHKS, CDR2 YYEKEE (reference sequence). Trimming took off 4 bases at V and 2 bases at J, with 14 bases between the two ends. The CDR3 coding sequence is TGTGCCAGCAGCGTACGGGACCCTATCACAGATACGCAGTATTTT. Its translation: CASSVRDPITDTQYF.

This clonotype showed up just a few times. The CDR3 here is CASSSQAQTGTEQYF. DNA of the CDR3: TGCGCCAGCAGCTCCCAAGCGCAGACGGGGACCGAGCAGTACTTC. This chain connects TRBV4-1 to TRBJ2-7, with D possibly being TRBD1 or TRBD2 (5 bases each). Germline V gene data show CDR1 as MGHRA and CDR2 as YSYEKL. V was cut by 5 bases and J by 6 bases, with 20 bases left in between. This CDR3 is 15 amino acids long.

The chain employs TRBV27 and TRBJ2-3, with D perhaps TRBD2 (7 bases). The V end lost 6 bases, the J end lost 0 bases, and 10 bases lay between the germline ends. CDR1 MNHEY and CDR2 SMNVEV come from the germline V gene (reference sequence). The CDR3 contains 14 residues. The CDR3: CASRRGASTDTQYF. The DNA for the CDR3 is TGTGCCAGCAGACGGGGGGCTAGCACAGATACGCAGTATTTT.

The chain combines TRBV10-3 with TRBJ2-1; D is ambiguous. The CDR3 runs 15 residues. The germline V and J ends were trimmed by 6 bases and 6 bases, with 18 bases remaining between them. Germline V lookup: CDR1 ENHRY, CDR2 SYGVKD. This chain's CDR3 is CAIRVGRQDANEQFF. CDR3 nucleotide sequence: TGTGCCATCAGAGTTGGTCGTCAGGACGCCAATGAGCAGTTCTTC.

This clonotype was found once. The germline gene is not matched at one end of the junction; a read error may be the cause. The CDR3 loop is CASSQIISTNTQYF. As DNA, the CDR3 is TGTGCCAGCAGCCAAATCATTAGCACAAATACGCAGTATTTT. The chain uses TRBV14 and TRBJ2-3; unclear D gene. Germline V gene data show CDR1 as SGHDN and CDR2 as FVKESK. There are 14 residues in the CDR3.

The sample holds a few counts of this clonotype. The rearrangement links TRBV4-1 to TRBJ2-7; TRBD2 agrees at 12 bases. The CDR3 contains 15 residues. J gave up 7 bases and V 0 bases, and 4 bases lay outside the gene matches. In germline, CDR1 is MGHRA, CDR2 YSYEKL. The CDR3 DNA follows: TGCGCCAGCAGCCAAGACCGCGGACTAGCGGGAGAGCAGTACTTC. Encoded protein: CASSQDRGLAGEQYF.

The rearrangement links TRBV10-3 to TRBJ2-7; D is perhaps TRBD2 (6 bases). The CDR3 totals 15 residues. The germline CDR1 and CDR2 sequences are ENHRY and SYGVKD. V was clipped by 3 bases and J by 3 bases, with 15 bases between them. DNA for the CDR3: TGTGCCATCAGTGACCAAGGGACTCTCTTCTACGAGCAGTACTTC. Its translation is CAISDQGTLFYEQYF.

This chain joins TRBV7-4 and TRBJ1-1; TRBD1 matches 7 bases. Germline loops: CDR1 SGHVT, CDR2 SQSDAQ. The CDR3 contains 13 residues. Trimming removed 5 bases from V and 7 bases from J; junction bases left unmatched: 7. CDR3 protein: CASSARQGLEAFF. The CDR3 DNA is TGTGCCAGCAGCGCTCGACAGGGCCTTGAAGCTTTCTTT.

CDR3 in amino acids: CASSLSDSTYEQYF. The CDR3, as DNA: TGTGCCAGCAGTTTATCGGACAGCACCTACGAGCAGTACTTC. The chain combines TRBV27 with TRBJ2-7; D is perhaps TRBD1 (6 bases). The V gene's germline CDR1 is MNHEY and CDR2 SMNVEV (reference sequence). This CDR3 is built from 14 residues. V was pared by 0 bases and J by 2 bases, with 8 bases between.

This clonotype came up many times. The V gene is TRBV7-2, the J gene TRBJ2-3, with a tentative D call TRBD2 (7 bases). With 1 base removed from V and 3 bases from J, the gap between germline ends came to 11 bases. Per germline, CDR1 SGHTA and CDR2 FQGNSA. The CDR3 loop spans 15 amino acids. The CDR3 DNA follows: TGTGCCAGCAGCTTAGTGGGGGGGGCAACAGATACGCAGTATTTT. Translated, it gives CASSLVGGATDTQYF.

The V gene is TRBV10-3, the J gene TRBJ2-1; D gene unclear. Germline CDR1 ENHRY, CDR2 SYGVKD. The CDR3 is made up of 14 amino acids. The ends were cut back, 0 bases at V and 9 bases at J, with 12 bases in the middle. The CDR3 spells CAISESGMGFEQFF. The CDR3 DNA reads TGTGCCATCAGTGAGTCTGGAATGGGGTTTGAGCAGTTCTTC.

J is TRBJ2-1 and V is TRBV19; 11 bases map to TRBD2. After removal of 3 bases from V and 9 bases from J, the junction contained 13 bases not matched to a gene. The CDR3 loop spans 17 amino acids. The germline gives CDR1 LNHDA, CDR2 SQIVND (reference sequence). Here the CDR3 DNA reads TGTGCCAGTAGTATGTGGCCAGTAGGGCTAGCGGGGGGTGAGCAGTTCTTC. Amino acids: CASSMWPVGLAGGEQFF.

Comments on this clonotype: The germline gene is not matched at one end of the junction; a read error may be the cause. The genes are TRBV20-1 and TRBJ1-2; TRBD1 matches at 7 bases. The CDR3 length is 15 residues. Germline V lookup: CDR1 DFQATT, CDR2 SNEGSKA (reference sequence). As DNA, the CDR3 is TGCAGTGCGAGAGGCGGGTTCGAGGGGGCCTATGGCTACACCTTC. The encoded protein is CSARGGFEGAYGYTF.

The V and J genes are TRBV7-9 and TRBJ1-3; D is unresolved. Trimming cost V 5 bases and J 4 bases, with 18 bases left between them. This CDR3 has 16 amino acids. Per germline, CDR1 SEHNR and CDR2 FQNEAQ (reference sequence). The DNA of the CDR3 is TGTGCCAGCAGCACCGGAGCACCCGGTAGCGGAAACACCATATATTTT. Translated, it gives CASSTGAPGSGNTIYF. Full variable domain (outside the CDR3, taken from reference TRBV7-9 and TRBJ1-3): DTGVSQNPRHKITKRGQNVTFRCDPISEHNRLYWYRQTLGQGPEFLTYFQNEAQLEKSRLLSDRFSAERPKGSFSTLEIQRTEQGDSAMYLCASSTGAPGSGNTIYFGEGSWLTVV.

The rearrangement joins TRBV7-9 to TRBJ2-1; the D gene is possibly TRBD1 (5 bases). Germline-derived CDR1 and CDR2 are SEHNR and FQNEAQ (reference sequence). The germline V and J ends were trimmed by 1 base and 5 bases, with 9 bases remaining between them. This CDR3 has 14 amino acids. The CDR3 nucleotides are TGTGCCAGCAGCTTAGGCAGGGCCGACAATGAGCAGTTCTTC. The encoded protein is CASSLGRADNEQFF. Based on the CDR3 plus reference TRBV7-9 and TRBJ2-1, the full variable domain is DTGVSQNPRHKITKRGQNVTFRCDPISEHNRLYWYRQTLGQGPEFLTYFQNEAQLEKSRLLSDRFSAERPKGSFSTLEIQRTEQGDSAMYLCASSLGRADNEQFFGPGTRLTVL.

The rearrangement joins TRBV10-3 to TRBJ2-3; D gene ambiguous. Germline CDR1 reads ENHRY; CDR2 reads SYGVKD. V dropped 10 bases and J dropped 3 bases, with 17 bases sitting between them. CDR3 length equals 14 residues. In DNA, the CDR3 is TGTGCCACCTTGGCCCTTGCGGATACAGATACGCAGTATTTT. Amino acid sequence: CATLALADTDTQYF.

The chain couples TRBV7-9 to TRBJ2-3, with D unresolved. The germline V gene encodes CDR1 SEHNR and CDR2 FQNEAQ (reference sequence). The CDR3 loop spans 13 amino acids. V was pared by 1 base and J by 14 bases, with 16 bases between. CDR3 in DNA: TGTGCCAGCAGCTTAGATCTGGGGTCCATCGGGTATTTT. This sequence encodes CASSLDLGSIGYF.